Listed below are T cell receptor beta chains from one sample, sequenced in a study of Ad26.COV2.S vaccination and SARS-CoV-2 variants. Assay: immunoSEQ multiplex PCR; the TCRdb copy retains only in-frame clones and omits some. The table includes under 600,000 clones, 89% detected once. The material was peripheral blood, obtained in a trial of Ad26.COV2.S vaccine versus placebo. The receptors here all came from a person aged 18-65 years who received the Ad26.COV2.S COVID-19 vaccine or a placebo. The CDR3 runs from the conserved cysteine through the conserved F or W. A D gene is named only where the DNA matches it firmly. Part of the rows lack a size; the others show once, few, many or a class for expanded clones.

v_gene: TRBV7-9; j_gene: TRBJ2-1; abundance: NA; len: 12; d_gene: NA; CDR3aa: CASSLARNEQFF; CDR3nt: TGTGCCAGCAGCTTAGCGAGGAATGAGCAGTTCTTC
v_gene: TRBV15; j_gene: TRBJ2-7; abundance: NA; len: 19; d_gene: TRBD2; CDR3aa: CATSRDPGLAEPSTYEQYF; CDR3nt: TGTGCCACCAGCAGAGATCCAGGACTAGCGGAGCCCAGCACCTACGAGCAGTACTTC
v_gene: TRBV6-2/TRBV6-3; j_gene: TRBJ2-2; abundance: once; len: 17; d_gene: TRBD1; CDR3aa: CASSYRRDRLLTGELFF; CDR3nt: TGTGCCAGCAGTTACCGGAGGGACAGGCTATTAACCGGGGAGCTGTTTTTT
v_gene: TRBV27; j_gene: TRBJ1-1; abundance: NA; len: 15; d_gene: NA; CDR3aa: CASRGQTDIGTEAFF; CDR3nt: TGTGCCAGCAGAGGACAGACTGATATCGGCACTGAAGCTTTCTTT
v_gene: TRBV6-5; j_gene: TRBJ2-7; abundance: NA; len: 15; d_gene: NA; CDR3aa: CATRPLRGPFYEQYF; CDR3nt: TGTGCCACAAGACCACTTCGGGGGCCCTTCTACGAGCAGTACTTC
v_gene: TRBV2; j_gene: TRBJ2-7; abundance: few; len: 12; d_gene: NA; CDR3aa: CASGTGNYEQYF; CDR3nt: TGTGCCAGCGGGACGGGGAACTACGAGCAGTACTTC
v_gene: TRBV5-1; j_gene: TRBJ1-2; abundance: NA; len: 17; d_gene: TRBD1; CDR3aa: CASSWTEPRQGGYGYTF; CDR3nt: TGCGCCAGCAGCTGGACCGAACCTCGACAGGGGGGCTATGGCTACACCTTC
v_gene: TRBV7-2; j_gene: TRBJ2-1; abundance: NA; len: 15; d_gene: NA; CDR3aa: CASSTMLGPYSEQFF; CDR3nt: TGTGCCAGCAGCACAATGTTAGGGCCTTATAGTGAGCAGTTCTTC
v_gene: TRBV4-2; j_gene: TRBJ2-7; abundance: NA; len: 16; d_gene: TRBD2; CDR3aa: CASSQGQTSGSYEQYF; CDR3nt: TGTGCCAGCAGCCAGGGGCAGACTAGCGGGAGTTACGAGCAGTACTTC
v_gene: TRBV30; j_gene: TRBJ2-5; abundance: NA; len: 12; d_gene: NA; CDR3aa: CAWSISGETQYF; CDR3nt: TGTGCCTGGAGCATATCCGGGGAGACCCAGTACTTC
v_gene: TRBV24-1; j_gene: TRBJ1-2; abundance: NA; len: 17; d_gene: TRBD1; CDR3aa: CATSDSRGTGNDYGYTF; CDR3nt: TGTGCCACCAGTGATTCCCGGGGGACAGGGAATGACTATGGCTACACCTTC
v_gene: TRBV27; j_gene: TRBJ1-5; abundance: NA; len: 15; d_gene: NA; CDR3aa: CASSQNRVSNQPQHF; CDR3nt: TGTGCCAGCAGTCAGAACAGGGTTAGCAATCAGCCCCAGCATTTT
v_gene: TRBV5-6; j_gene: TRBJ1-4; abundance: NA; len: 14; d_gene: NA; CDR3aa: CASSYGQGREKLFF; CDR3nt: TGTGCCAGCAGCTACGGGCAGGGGAGGGAAAAACTGTTTTTT
v_gene: TRBV19; j_gene: TRBJ1-3; abundance: few; len: 19; d_gene: TRBD1; CDR3aa: CASSMGSRRTGLLEGTIYF; CDR3nt: TGTGCCAGTAGTATGGGGTCTCGACGGACAGGGCTCCTGGAAGGCACCATATATTTT
v_gene: TRBV6-2/TRBV6-3; j_gene: TRBJ1-2; abundance: once; len: 14; d_gene: NA; CDR3aa: CASSSWRTHEGYTF; CDR3nt: TGTGCCAGCAGTTCCTGGCGGACCCATGAGGGCTACACCTTC
v_gene: TRBV28; j_gene: TRBJ2-5; abundance: NA; len: 12; d_gene: NA; CDR3aa: CASSGLSETQYF; CDR3nt: TGTGCCAGCAGTGGACTATCAGAGACCCAGTACTTC
v_gene: TRBV5-1; j_gene: TRBJ2-7; abundance: NA; len: 14; d_gene: TRBD1; CDR3aa: CASSLGTGPYEQYF; CDR3nt: TGCGCCAGCAGCTTGGGGACAGGCCCCTACGAGCAGTACTTC
v_gene: TRBV10-3; j_gene: TRBJ2-6; abundance: NA; len: 16; d_gene: TRBD1; CDR3aa: CAIRDRGDSGANVLTF; CDR3nt: TGTGCCATCAGGGACAGGGGGGACTCTGGGGCCAACGTCCTGACTTTC
v_gene: TRBV11-3; j_gene: TRBJ2-1; abundance: once; len: 18; d_gene: TRBD2; CDR3aa: CASSLGGWSGRANNEQFF; CDR3nt: TGTGCCAGCAGCTTAGGGGGATGGAGCGGGAGGGCTAATAATGAGCAGTTCTTC
v_gene: TRBV5-8; j_gene: TRBJ1-1; abundance: NA; len: 16; d_gene: NA; CDR3aa: CASSRTPDRLNTEAFF; CDR3nt: TGTGCCAGCAGCCGTACACCGGACAGATTGAACACTGAAGCTTTCTTT
v_gene: TRBV7-9; j_gene: TRBJ1-6; abundance: NA; len: 16; d_gene: NA; CDR3aa: CASSQRDLIGSSPLHF; CDR3nt: TGTGCCAGCAGCCAGAGGGACCTTATCGGCAGTTCACCCCTCCACTTT
v_gene: TRBV6-2/TRBV6-3; j_gene: TRBJ1-3; abundance: NA; len: 15; d_gene: NA; CDR3aa: CASSPSTVTGNTIYF; CDR3nt: TGTGCCAGCAGTCCCTCGACCGTGACTGGAAACACCATATATTTT
v_gene: TRBV5-1; j_gene: TRBJ1-5; abundance: few; len: 14; d_gene: NA; CDR3aa: CASSLEPGKKPQHF; CDR3nt: TGCGCCAGCAGCTTGGAACCGGGGAAAAAGCCCCAGCATTTT
v_gene: TRBV27; j_gene: TRBJ2-7; abundance: few; len: 16; d_gene: NA; CDR3aa: CASSLAPGRGTYEQYF; CDR3nt: TGTGCCAGCAGTTTAGCCCCCGGCAGGGGAACCTACGAGCAGTACTTC
v_gene: TRBV6-4; j_gene: TRBJ2-1; abundance: NA; len: 15; d_gene: NA; CDR3aa: CASSDSGTHYNEQFF; CDR3nt: TGTGCCAGCAGTGACTCGGGGACTCATTACAATGAGCAGTTCTTC
v_gene: TRBV12-3/TRBV12-4; j_gene: TRBJ1-1; abundance: NA; len: 11; d_gene: NA; CDR3aa: CASSFRFEAFF; CDR3nt: TGTGCCAGCAGTTTTCGGTTTGAAGCTTTCTTT
v_gene: TRBV6-5; j_gene: TRBJ2-4; abundance: NA; len: 15; d_gene: NA; CDR3aa: CASRLSPGTLDIQYF; CDR3nt: TGTGCCAGCAGACTCAGCCCCGGGACATTGGACATTCAGTACTTC
v_gene: TRBV5-1; j_gene: TRBJ2-5; abundance: NA; len: 14; d_gene: NA; CDR3aa: CASSPLVYQETQYF; CDR3nt: TGCGCCAGCAGCCCCTTGGTGTACCAAGAGACCCAGTACTTC
v_gene: TRBV30; j_gene: TRBJ2-1; abundance: NA; len: 14; d_gene: NA; CDR3aa: CAWSSGGVGNEQFF; CDR3nt: TGTGCCTGGAGTAGTGGCGGGGTGGGGAATGAGCAGTTCTTC
v_gene: TRBV18; j_gene: TRBJ2-5; abundance: NA; len: 15; d_gene: TRBD2; CDR3aa: CASSPVGGSGKTQYF; CDR3nt: TGTGCCAGCTCACCAGTGGGGGGGTCGGGAAAGACCCAGTACTTC
v_gene: TRBV2; j_gene: TRBJ1-2; abundance: NA; len: 11; d_gene: NA; CDR3aa: CASSEPSSNTF; CDR3nt: TGTGCCAGCAGTGAACCGTCGAGCAACACCTTC
v_gene: TRBV2; j_gene: TRBJ2-7; abundance: NA; len: 13; d_gene: TRBD1; CDR3aa: CATHGQGIGEQYF; CDR3nt: TGTGCCACTCACGGACAGGGGATTGGCGAGCAGTACTTC
v_gene: TRBV11-2; j_gene: TRBJ1-6; abundance: NA; len: 15; d_gene: NA; CDR3aa: CASSLGREPNSPLHF; CDR3nt: TGTGCCAGCAGCTTAGGCCGGGAGCCCAATTCACCCCTCCACTTT
v_gene: TRBV12-3/TRBV12-4; j_gene: TRBJ2-7; abundance: NA; len: 13; d_gene: NA; CDR3aa: CASSFGGLYEQYF; CDR3nt: TGTGCCAGCAGTTTTGGTGGTCTCTACGAGCAGTACTTC
v_gene: TRBV6-2/TRBV6-3; j_gene: TRBJ2-2; abundance: many; len: 15; d_gene: NA; CDR3aa: CASSYADRTTGELFF; CDR3nt: TGTGCCAGCAGTTACGCCGACAGGACCACCGGGGAGCTGTTTTTT
v_gene: TRBV28; j_gene: TRBJ1-4; abundance: NA; len: 14; d_gene: TRBD1; CDR3aa: CASSSPGQTGKLFF; CDR3nt: TGTGCCAGCAGTTCCCCGGGACAGACCGGGAAACTGTTTTTT
v_gene: TRBV19; j_gene: TRBJ2-4; abundance: NA; len: 15; d_gene: TRBD1; CDR3aa: CASSPKDRATNIQYF; CDR3nt: TGTGCCAGTAGTCCCAAGGACAGGGCCACAAACATTCAGTACTTC
v_gene: TRBV6-5; j_gene: TRBJ1-1; abundance: NA; len: 15; d_gene: TRBD1; CDR3aa: CASSSTGVQNTEAFF; CDR3nt: TGTGCCAGCAGTTCGACAGGGGTCCAGAACACTGAAGCTTTCTTT
v_gene: TRBV25-1; j_gene: TRBJ2-3; abundance: NA; len: 18; d_gene: NA; CDR3aa: CASSGLSSDPKSTDTQYF; CDR3nt: TGTGCCAGCAGCGGACTTTCTAGCGATCCCAAGAGCACAGATACGCAGTATTTT
v_gene: TRBV28; j_gene: TRBJ2-6; abundance: once; len: 13; d_gene: NA; CDR3aa: CASRLEGANVLTF; CDR3nt: TGTGCCAGCAGACTGGAAGGGGCCAACGTCCTGACTTTC
v_gene: TRBV30; j_gene: TRBJ2-3; abundance: NA; len: 14; d_gene: NA; CDR3aa: CAWSVGVASDTQYF; CDR3nt: TGTGCCTGGAGTGTAGGAGTTGCCTCAGATACGCAGTATTTT